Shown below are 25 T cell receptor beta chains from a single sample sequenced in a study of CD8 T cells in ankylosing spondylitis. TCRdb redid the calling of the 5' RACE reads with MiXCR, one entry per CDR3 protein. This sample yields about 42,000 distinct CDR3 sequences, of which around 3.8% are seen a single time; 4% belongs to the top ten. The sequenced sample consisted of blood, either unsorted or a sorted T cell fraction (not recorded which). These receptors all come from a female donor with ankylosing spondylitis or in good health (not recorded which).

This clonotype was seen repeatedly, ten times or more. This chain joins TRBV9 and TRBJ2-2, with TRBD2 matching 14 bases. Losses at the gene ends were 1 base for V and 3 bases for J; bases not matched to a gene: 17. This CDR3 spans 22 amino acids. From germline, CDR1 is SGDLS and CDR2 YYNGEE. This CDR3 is CASSVSPFRLAGGPGDTGELFF. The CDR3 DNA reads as TGTGCCAGCAGCGTAAGCCCCTTTAGACTAGCGGGGGGGCCAGGGGACACCGGGGAGCTGTTTTTT. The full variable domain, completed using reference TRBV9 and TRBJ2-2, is DSGVTQTPKHLITATGQRVTLRCSPRSGDLSVYWYQQSLDQGLQFLIQYYNGEERAKGNILERFSAQQFPDLHSELNLSSLELGDSALYFCASSVSPFRLAGGPGDTGELFFGEGSRLTVL.

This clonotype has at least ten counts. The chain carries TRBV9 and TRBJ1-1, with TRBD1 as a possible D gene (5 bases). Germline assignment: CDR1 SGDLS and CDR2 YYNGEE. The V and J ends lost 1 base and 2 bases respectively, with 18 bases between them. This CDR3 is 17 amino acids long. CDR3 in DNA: TGTGCCAGCAGCGTACAGTCCAGGACACCAAAAAACACTGAAGCTTTCTTT. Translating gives CASSVQSRTPKNTEAFF.

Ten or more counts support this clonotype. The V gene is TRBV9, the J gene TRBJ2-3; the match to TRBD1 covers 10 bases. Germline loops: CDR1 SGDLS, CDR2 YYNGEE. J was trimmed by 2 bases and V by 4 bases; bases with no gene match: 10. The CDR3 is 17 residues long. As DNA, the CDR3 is TGTGCCAGCAGCCCAAGATGGGGGACAGGGGTCACAGATACGCAGTATTTT. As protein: CASSPRWGTGVTDTQYF.

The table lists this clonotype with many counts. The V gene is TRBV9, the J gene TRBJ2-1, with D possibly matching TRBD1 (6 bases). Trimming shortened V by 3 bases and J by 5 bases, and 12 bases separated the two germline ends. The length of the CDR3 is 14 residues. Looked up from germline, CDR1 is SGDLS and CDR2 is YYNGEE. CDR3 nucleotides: TGTGCCAGCAGCGGATGGACAGAAGACAATGAGCAGTTCTTC. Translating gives CASSGWTEDNEQFF.

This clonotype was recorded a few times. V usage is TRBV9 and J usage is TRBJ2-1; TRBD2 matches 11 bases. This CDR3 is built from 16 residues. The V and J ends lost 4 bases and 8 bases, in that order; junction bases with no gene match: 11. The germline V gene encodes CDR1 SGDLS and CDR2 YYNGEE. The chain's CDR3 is CASSFSPSGGRDEQFF. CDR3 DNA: TGTGCCAGCAGCTTCTCCCCTAGCGGGGGGCGGGATGAGCAGTTCTTC.

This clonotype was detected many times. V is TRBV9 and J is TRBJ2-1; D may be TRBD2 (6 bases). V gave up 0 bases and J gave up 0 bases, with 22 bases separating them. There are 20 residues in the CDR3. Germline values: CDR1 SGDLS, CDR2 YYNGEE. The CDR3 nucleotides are TGTGCCAGCAGCGTAGGCCCCCATCCGGGACTGCTCGACTCCTACAATGAGCAGTTCTTC. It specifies CASSVGPHPGLLDSYNEQFF. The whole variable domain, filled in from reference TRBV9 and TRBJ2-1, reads DSGVTQTPKHLITATGQRVTLRCSPRSGDLSVYWYQQSLDQGLQFLIQYYNGEERAKGNILERFSAQQFPDLHSELNLSSLELGDSALYFCASSVGPHPGLLDSYNEQFFGPGTRLTVL.

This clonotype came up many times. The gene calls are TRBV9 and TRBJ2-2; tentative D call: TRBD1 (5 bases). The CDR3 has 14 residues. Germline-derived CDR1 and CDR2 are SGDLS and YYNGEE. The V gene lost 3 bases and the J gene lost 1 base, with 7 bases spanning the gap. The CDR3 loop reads CASSAGQNTGELFF. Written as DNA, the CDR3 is TGTGCCAGCAGCGCCGGACAGAACACCGGGGAGCTGTTTTTT.

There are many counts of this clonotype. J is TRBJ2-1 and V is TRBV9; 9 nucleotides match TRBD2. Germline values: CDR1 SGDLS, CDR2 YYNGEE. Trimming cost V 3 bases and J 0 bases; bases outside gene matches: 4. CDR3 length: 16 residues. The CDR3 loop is CASSGGREGSYNEQFF. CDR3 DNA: TGTGCCAGCAGCGGGGGGCGGGAGGGCTCCTACAATGAGCAGTTCTTC.

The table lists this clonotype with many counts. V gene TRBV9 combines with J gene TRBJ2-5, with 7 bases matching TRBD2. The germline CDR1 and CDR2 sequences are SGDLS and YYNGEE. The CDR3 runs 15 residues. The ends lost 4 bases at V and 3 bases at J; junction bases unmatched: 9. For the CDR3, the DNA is TGTGCCAGCAGCTGGGGAGCGGGGCGGGAAGAGACCCAGTACTTC. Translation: CASSWGAGREETQYF.

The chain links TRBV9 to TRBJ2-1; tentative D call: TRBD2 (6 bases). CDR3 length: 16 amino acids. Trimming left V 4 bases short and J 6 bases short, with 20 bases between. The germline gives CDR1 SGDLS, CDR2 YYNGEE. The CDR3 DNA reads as TGTGCCAGCAGCCCCACGACGCGGCAGGGAGGCAATGAGCAGTTCTTC. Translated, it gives CASSPTTRQGGNEQFF.

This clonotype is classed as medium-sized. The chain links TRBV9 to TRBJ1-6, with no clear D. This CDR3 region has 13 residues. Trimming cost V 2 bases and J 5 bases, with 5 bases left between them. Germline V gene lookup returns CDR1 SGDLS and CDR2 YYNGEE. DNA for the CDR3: TGTGCCAGCAGCGTGGTCGATAATTCACCCCTCCACTTT. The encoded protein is CASSVVDNSPLHF.

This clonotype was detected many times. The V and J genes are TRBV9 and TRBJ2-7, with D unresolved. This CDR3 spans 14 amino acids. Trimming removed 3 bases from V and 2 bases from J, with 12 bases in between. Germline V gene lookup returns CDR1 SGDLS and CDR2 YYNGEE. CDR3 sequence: CASSARVGPYEQYF. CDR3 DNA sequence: TGTGCCAGCAGCGCTAGGGTTGGACCCTACGAGCAGTACTTC.

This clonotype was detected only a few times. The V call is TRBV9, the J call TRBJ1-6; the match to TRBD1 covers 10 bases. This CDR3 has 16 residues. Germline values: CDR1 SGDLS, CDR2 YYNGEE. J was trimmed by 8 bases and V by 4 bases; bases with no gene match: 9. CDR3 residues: CASSPRDRGLYSPLHF. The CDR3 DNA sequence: TGTGCCAGCAGCCCCCGGGACAGGGGCCTATATTCACCCCTCCACTTT.

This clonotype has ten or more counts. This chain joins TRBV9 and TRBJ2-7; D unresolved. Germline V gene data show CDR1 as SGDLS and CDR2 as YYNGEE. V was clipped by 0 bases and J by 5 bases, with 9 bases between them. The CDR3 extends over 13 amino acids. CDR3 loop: CASSVASRNEQYF. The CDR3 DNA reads TGTGCCAGCAGCGTAGCTTCGAGAAACGAGCAGTACTTC. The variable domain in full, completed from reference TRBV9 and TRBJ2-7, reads DSGVTQTPKHLITATGQRVTLRCSPRSGDLSVYWYQQSLDQGLQFLIQYYNGEERAKGNILERFSAQQFPDLHSELNLSSLELGDSALYFCASSVASRNEQYFGPGTRLTVT.

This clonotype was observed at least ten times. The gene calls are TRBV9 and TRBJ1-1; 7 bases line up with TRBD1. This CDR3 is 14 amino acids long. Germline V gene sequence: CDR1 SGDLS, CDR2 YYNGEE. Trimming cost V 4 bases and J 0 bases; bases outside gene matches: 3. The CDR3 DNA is TGTGCCAGCAGCCCGCAGGGGGTGAACACTGAAGCTTTCTTT. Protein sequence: CASSPQGVNTEAFF. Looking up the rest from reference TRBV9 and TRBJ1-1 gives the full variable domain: DSGVTQTPKHLITATGQRVTLRCSPRSGDLSVYWYQQSLDQGLQFLIQYYNGEERAKGNILERFSAQQFPDLHSELNLSSLELGDSALYFCASSPQGVNTEAFFGQGTRLTVV.

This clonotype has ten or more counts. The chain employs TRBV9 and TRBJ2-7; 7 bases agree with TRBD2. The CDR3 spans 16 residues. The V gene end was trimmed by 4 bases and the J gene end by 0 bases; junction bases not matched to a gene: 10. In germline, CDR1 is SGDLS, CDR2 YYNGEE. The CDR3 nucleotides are TGTGCCAGCAGCCCGACAATGGGGGGGGGCTCCTACGAGCAGTACTTC. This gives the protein CASSPTMGGGSYEQYF.

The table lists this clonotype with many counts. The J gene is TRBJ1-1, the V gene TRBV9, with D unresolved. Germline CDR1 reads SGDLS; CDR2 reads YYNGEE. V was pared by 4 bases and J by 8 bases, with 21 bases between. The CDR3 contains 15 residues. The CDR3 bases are TGTGCCAGCAGCCTAAGCCAGGTTGGGAACGGCGAAGCTTTCTTT. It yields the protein CASSLSQVGNGEAFF.

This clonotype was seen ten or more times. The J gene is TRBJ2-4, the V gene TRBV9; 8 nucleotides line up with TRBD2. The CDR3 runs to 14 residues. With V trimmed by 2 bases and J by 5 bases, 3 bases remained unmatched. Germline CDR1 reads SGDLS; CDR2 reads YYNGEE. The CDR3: CASSVGLEQNIQYF. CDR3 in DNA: TGTGCCAGCAGCGTGGGACTAGAACAAAACATTCAGTACTTC.

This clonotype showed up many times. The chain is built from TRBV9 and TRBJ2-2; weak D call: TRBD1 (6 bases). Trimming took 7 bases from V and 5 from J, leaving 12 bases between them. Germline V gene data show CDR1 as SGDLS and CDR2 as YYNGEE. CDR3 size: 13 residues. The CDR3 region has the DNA TGTGCCAGCTCCATCCAGGGGACCGGGGAGCTGTTTTTT. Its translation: CASSIQGTGELFF.

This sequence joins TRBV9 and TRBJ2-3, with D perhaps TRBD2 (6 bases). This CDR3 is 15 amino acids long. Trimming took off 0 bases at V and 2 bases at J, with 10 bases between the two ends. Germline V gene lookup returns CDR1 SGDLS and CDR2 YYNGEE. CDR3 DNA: TGTGCCAGCAGCGTAGAGGCGGGGACCACAGATACGCAGTATTTT. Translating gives CASSVEAGTTDTQYF.

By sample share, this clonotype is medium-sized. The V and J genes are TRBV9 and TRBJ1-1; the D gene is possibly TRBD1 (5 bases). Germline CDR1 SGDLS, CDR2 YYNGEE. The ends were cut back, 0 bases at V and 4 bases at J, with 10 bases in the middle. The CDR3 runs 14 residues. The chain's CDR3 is CASSVGGSGTEAFF. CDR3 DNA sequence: TGTGCCAGCAGCGTAGGGGGCTCGGGCACTGAAGCTTTCTTT.

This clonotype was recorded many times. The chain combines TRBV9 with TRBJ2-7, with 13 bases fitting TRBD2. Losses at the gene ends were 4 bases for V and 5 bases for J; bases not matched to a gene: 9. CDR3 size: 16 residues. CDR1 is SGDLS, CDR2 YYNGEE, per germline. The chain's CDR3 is CASSPRLAGGPNEQYF. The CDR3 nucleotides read TGTGCCAGCAGCCCCCGACTAGCGGGGGGCCCAAACGAGCAGTACTTC.

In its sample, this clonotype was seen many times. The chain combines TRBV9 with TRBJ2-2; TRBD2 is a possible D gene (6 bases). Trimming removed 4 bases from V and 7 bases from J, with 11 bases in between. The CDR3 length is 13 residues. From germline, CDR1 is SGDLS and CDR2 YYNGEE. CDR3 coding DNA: TGTGCCAGCAGCCGCGGGGCGGGCGGGGAGCTGTTTTTT. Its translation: CASSRGAGGELFF.

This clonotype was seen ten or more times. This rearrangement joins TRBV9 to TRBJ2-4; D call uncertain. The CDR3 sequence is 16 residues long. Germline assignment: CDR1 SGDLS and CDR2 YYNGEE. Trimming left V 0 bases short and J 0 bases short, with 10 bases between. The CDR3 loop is CASSVGAGVAKNIQYF. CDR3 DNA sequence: TGTGCCAGCAGCGTAGGAGCTGGCGTAGCCAAAAACATTCAGTACTTC.

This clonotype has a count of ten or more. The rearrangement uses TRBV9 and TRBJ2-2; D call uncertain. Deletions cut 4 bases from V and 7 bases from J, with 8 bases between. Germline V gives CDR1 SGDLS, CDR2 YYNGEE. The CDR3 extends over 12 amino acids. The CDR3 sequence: CASSPHDGELFF. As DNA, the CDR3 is TGTGCCAGCAGCCCCCACGACGGGGAGCTGTTTTTT.